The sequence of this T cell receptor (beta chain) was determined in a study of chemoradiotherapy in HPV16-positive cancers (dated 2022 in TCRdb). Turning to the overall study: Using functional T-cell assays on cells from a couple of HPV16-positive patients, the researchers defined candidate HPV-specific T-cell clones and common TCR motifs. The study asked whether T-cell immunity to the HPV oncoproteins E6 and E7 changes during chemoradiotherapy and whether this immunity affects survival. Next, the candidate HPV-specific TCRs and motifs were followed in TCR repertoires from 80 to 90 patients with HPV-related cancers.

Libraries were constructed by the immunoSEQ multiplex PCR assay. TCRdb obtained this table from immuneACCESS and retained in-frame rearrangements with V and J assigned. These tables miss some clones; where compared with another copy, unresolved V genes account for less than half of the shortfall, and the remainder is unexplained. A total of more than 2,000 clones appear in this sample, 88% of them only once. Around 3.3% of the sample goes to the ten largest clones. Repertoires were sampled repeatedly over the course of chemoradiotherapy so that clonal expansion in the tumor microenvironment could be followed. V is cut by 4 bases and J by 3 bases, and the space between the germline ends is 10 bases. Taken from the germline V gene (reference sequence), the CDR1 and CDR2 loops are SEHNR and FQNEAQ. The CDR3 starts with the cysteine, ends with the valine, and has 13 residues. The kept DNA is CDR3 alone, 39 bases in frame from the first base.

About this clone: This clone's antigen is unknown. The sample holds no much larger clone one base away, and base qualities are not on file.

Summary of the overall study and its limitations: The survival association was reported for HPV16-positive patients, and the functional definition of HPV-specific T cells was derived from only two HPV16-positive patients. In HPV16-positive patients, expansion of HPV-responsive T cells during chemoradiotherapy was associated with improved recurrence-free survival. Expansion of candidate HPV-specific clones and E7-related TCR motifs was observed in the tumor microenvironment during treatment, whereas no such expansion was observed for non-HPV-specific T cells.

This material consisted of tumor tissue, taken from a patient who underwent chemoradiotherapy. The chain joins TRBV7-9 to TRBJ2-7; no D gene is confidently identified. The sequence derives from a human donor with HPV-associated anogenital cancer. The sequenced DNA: TGTGCCAGCAGCTCTGGGGATAACTACGAGCAGTACGTC. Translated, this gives CASSSGDNYEQYV.